Shown below are 21 T cell receptor beta chains from a single sample sequenced in a study of cytomegalovirus exposure and HLA in healthy donors (dated by TCRdb to about 2017). Receptors were amplified or captured by the immunoSEQ multiplex PCR assay. The multiplex PCR relied on a mix of 60 forward primers for TCR Vbeta segments and 13 reverse primers for TCR Jbeta segments. Held by TCRdb, this immuneACCESS table contains in-frame sequences only and omits some clones. Under half of the omission traces to an unresolved V gene where checked; the cause of the rest is unknown. The sample records 100,000 to 150,000 clones, 80% of which are singletons. The top ten clones comprise roughly 4% of the sample. Material for sequencing was PBMCs. The source of these receptors is a woman in her thirties or forties in good health and CMV-seronegative.

Only a few counts were recorded for this clone. The CDR3 DNA reads TGTGCCATCAGGGACACGCATTCCTACGAGCAGTACTTC. Residues: CAIRDTHSYEQYF. The chain combines TRBV10-3 with TRBJ2-7; a weak D match, TRBD1 (5 bases). Trimming left V 6 bases short and J 1 base short, with 10 bases between. The CDR3 has 13 amino acids. Per the germline V gene, CDR1 is ENHRY and CDR2 is SYGVKD.

This clone has just a few counts. The chain combines TRBV6-4 with TRBJ1-2, with 7 positions matching TRBD1. V was clipped by 2 bases and J by 2 bases; unmatched bases: 8. The CDR3 has 16 amino acids. Per the germline V gene, CDR1 is MRHNA and CDR2 is SNTAGT. In DNA, the CDR3 is TGTGCCAGCAGTGACCCGGGACAGCAAAACAACTATGGCTACACCTTC. It codes for CASSDPGQQNNYGYTF.

This clone was detected only a few times. As DNA, the CDR3 is TGCGCCAGCAGCCAAGACGCCGGGAGCACCTATCAGCCCCAGCATTTT. This encodes CASSQDAGSTYQPQHF. This chain links TRBV4-3 with TRBJ1-5; unclear D gene. CDR1 is LGHNA, CDR2 YSLEER, per germline. The CDR3 length is 16 residues. Trimming shortened V by 0 bases and J by 5 bases, and 14 bases separated the two germline ends.

The J gene is TRBJ1-2, the V gene TRBV4-3; D perhaps matches TRBD1 (5 bases). Per germline, CDR1 LGHNA and CDR2 YSLEER. The CDR3 is made up of 14 amino acids. Trimming took 1 base from V and 4 from J, leaving 10 bases between them. The CDR3 reads CASSQAQGPYGYTF. DNA for the CDR3: TGCGCCAGCAGCCAAGCCCAGGGTCCCTATGGCTACACCTTC.

The chain recombines TRBV27 with TRBJ2-7, with 8 bases matching TRBD2. The trim removed 4 bases at V and 0 bases at J, leaving 14 bases unmatched. The V gene's germline CDR1 is MNHEY and CDR2 SMNVEV (reference sequence). This CDR3 contains 18 residues. The DNA of the CDR3 is TGTGCCAGCAGTTCCATCACTAGCGGCAGGGGTCTCTCCTACGAGCAGTACTTC. Its translation: CASSSITSGRGLSYEQYF.

The chain recombines TRBV18 with TRBJ2-7; 7 nucleotides align to TRBD1. This CDR3 has 14 residues. The germline gives CDR1 KGHSH, CDR2 LQKENI. With 3 bases clipped from V and 4 bases from J, the junction kept 6 bases outside the gene matches. The CDR3 loop is CASSPRKQGYEQYF. The DNA for the CDR3 is TGTGCCAGCTCACCTCGAAAACAGGGGTACGAGCAGTACTTC.

The J gene is TRBJ1-1, the V gene TRBV7-9; D uncertain. Trimming removed 6 bases from V and 5 bases from J, with 13 bases in between. Germline V gives CDR1 SEHNR, CDR2 FQNEAQ (reference sequence). The length of the CDR3 is 13 residues. This CDR3 reads CASRGGGRTEAFF. For the CDR3, the DNA is TGTGCCAGCAGGGGAGGAGGGAGGACTGAAGCTTTCTTT.

The CDR3 here is CASSYGGSRGEQYF. For the CDR3, the DNA is TGTGCCAGCAGTTACGGCGGGAGTAGAGGAGAGCAGTACTTC. The genes are TRBV6-5 and TRBJ2-7; TRBD2 matches 7 bases. The junction had 8 bases not matched to a gene; V was cut back by 2 bases and J by 7 bases. The germline CDR1 and CDR2 sequences are MNHEY and SVGAGI. The CDR3 spans 14 residues.

This chain uses TRBV28 with TRBJ2-3, with D perhaps TRBD2 (5 bases). Deletions cut 3 bases from V and 0 bases from J, with 13 bases between. In germline, CDR1 is MDHEN, CDR2 SYDVKM. The CDR3 consists of 16 residues. The CDR3 nucleotides read TGTGCCAGCAGTTTCCTCCGGGGTACTAGCACAGATACGCAGTATTTT. This encodes CASSFLRGTSTDTQYF.

The rearrangement links TRBV5-8 to TRBJ1-6; D is undetermined. This CDR3 has 12 amino acids. Per germline, CDR1 SGHTS and CDR2 YDEGEE. The V end was cut by 4 bases, the J end by 9 bases, with 8 bases between. The CDR3 region is CASSRVASPLHF. In DNA form, the CDR3 reads TGTGCCAGCAGCCGGGTGGCTTCACCCCTCCACTTT.

This clone came up once. The gene calls are TRBV6-1 and TRBJ2-1, with TRBD1 matching over 8 bases. This CDR3 is built from 15 residues. Germline assignment: CDR1 MNHNS and CDR2 SASEGT. The V gene end was trimmed by 2 bases and the J gene end by 4 bases; junction bases not matched to a gene: 4. The CDR3 is CASSEQGAGYNEQFF. The CDR3 DNA follows: TGTGCCAGCAGTGAACAGGGGGCTGGGTACAATGAGCAGTTCTTC.

V gene TRBV2 combines with J gene TRBJ2-4; 7 positions agree with TRBD1. The CDR3 runs to 12 residues. Unmatched junction bases numbered 4, after V lost 4 bases and J lost 10 bases. Germline values: CDR1 SNHLY, CDR2 FYNNEI. This CDR3 reads CASSGQGNIQYF. The CDR3 bases are TGTGCCAGCAGTGGACAGGGCAATATTCAGTACTTC.

The rearrangement uses TRBV5-4 and TRBJ2-5, with a possible D match to TRBD2 (6 bases). The germline CDR1 and CDR2 sequences are SGHNT and YYREEE (reference sequence). V lost 5 bases and J lost 5, with 22 bases in between. This CDR3 has 16 residues. The CDR3 sequence is CASRVGSAGRSETQYF. The CDR3 bases are TGTGCCAGCAGGGTTGGGTCAGCGGGCCGGTCGGAGACCCAGTACTTC.

This clone was detected only once. The chain carries TRBV19 and TRBJ1-6; no definite D call. CDR1 is LNHDA, CDR2 SQIVND, per germline (reference sequence). Trimming removed 3 bases from V and 10 bases from J, with 10 bases in between. CDR3 length equals 13 residues. The DNA for the CDR3 is TGTGCCAGTAGTATCGGTATCGGGTCACCCCTCCACTTT. Protein sequence: CASSIGIGSPLHF.

The rearrangement joins TRBV9 to TRBJ2-3; 7 positions agree with TRBD2. In germline, CDR1 is SGDLS, CDR2 YYNGEE. J was trimmed by 2 bases and V by 0 bases; bases with no gene match: 6. The CDR3 contains 16 residues. This chain's CDR3 is CASSVAREFFTDTQYF. The CDR3 nucleotides read TGTGCCAGCAGCGTAGCGCGGGAGTTTTTCACAGATACGCAGTATTTT. The variable domain in full, with the rest retrieved from reference TRBV9 and TRBJ2-3, is DSGVTQTPKHLITATGQRVTLRCSPRSGDLSVYWYQQSLDQGLQFLIQYYNGEERAKGNILERFSAQQFPDLHSELNLSSLELGDSALYFCASSVAREFFTDTQYFGPGTRLTVL.

This chain joins TRBV4-1 and TRBJ2-7, with 7 nucleotides matching TRBD1. After removal of 3 bases from V and 6 bases from J, the junction contained 11 bases not matched to a gene. This CDR3 has 15 residues. CDR1 is MGHRA and CDR2 is YSYEKL in the germline V gene. CDR3 DNA sequence: TGCGCCAGCAGCCACCCGGGTGGAGAGGGGGCCGAGCAGTACTTC. Encoded protein: CASSHPGGEGAEQYF.

The chain uses TRBV19 and TRBJ1-5; the D gene is possibly TRBD1 (6 bases). This CDR3 is built from 14 residues. From germline, CDR1 is LNHDA and CDR2 SQIVND (reference sequence). V was shortened by 2 bases and J by 7 bases, with 12 bases between the two germline ends. CDR3 protein: CASSIQGKGQPQHF. As DNA, the CDR3 is TGTGCCAGTAGTATACAGGGGAAGGGACAGCCCCAGCATTTT.

This clone has just one count. This rearrangement joins TRBV7-9 to TRBJ2-1; TRBD2 matches 13 bases. CDR1 SEHNR and CDR2 FQNEAQ come from the germline V gene (reference sequence). The CDR3 consists of 17 residues. With 2 bases clipped from V and 10 bases from J, the junction kept 11 bases outside the gene matches. CDR3 in DNA: TGTGCCAGCAGCTTATCAGCGGGGGGGACTAGCGGGAACGAGCAGTTCTTC. Residues: CASSLSAGGTSGNEQFF. Drawing the rest from reference TRBV7-9 and TRBJ2-1, the complete variable domain is DTGVSQNPRHKITKRGQNVTFRCDPISEHNRLYWYRQTLGQGPEFLTYFQNEAQLEKSRLLSDRFSAERPKGSFSTLEIQRTEQGDSAMYLCASSLSAGGTSGNEQFFGPGTRLTVL.

V and J are TRBV27 and TRBJ1-1; TRBD1 agrees at 11 bases. Germline V gives CDR1 MNHEY, CDR2 SMNVEV (reference sequence). The junction had 4 bases not matched to a gene; V was cut back by 5 bases and J by 5 bases. The length of the CDR3 is 14 residues. DNA for the CDR3: TGTGCCAGCAGTACCGGGACAGGGGGGACTGAAGCTTTCTTT. It translates to CASSTGTGGTEAFF.

This sequence joins TRBV29-1 and TRBJ1-6; 9 positions match TRBD1. From germline, CDR1 is SQVTM and CDR2 ANQGSEA. The V and J ends lost 5 bases and 7 bases, in that order; junction bases with no gene match: 3. This CDR3 has 13 amino acids. CDR3 protein: CSVTQGANSPLHF. Here the CDR3 DNA reads TGCAGCGTTACACAGGGGGCAAATTCACCCCTCCACTTT.

This clone was recorded a few times. The chain uses TRBV5-1 and TRBJ1-1; possible D gene TRBD1, 5 bases. Per the germline V gene, CDR1 is SGHRS and CDR2 is YFSETQ. V shed 4 bases and J shed 1 base, with 11 bases lying between them. The CDR3 consists of 14 residues. The CDR3 DNA reads TGCGCCAGCAGCCCCCAGGGCCAGAACACTGAAGCTTTCTTT. Translation: CASSPQGQNTEAFF.